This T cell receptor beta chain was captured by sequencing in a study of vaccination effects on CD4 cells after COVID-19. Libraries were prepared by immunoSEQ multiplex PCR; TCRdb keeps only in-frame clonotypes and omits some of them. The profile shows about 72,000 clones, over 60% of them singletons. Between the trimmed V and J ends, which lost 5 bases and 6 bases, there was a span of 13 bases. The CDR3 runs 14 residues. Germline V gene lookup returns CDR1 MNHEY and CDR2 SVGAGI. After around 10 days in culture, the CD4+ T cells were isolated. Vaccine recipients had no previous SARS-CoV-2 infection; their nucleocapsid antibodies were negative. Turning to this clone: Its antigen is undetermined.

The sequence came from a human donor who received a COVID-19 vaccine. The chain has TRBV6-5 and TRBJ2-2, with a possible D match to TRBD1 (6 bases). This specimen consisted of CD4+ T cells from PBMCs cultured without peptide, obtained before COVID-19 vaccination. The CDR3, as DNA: TGTGCCAGCAGTCCACAGGGACCACCCGGGGAGCTGTTTTTT. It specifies CASSPQGPPGELFF.